The next 27 T cell receptor beta chains were all read from a single sample in a study of blood T cell repertoires in COVID-19 (dated by TCRdb to 2019 to 2021). Libraries came from the immunoSEQ multiplex PCR assay. The clones in this table, taken by TCRdb from immuneACCESS, are in-frame only. Not every clone is retained; where verified, under half of the shortfall comes from an unresolved V gene, and the cause of the rest is unknown. This sample lists approximately 210,000 clones; approximately 78% were detected once. Around 12% of the sample lies in the top ten. The material sequenced was peripheral blood. These receptors originate from a woman in her thirties or forties with acute or convalescent COVID-19.

The rearrangement uses TRBV24-1 and TRBJ2-1; 7 bases map to TRBD2. V dropped 5 bases and J dropped 9; count of bases not matched to a gene: 9. The length of the CDR3 is 14 residues. Germline V gives CDR1 KGHDR, CDR2 SFDVKD. CDR3 protein: CATSGGTWGGEQFF. CDR3 nucleotides: TGTGCCACCAGTGGAGGCACGTGGGGGGGTGAGCAGTTCTTC.

The rearrangement uses TRBV28 and TRBJ2-5, with 12 bases identical to TRBD2. Germline V gene sequence: CDR1 MDHEN, CDR2 SYDVKM. CDR3 length equals 14 residues. Trimming at V came to 7 bases and at J to 5 bases, leaving 5 bases not matched to a gene. CDR3 amino acids: CASILAGGRETQYF. In DNA form, the CDR3 reads TGTGCCAGCATCCTAGCGGGAGGGCGGGAGACCCAGTACTTC.

This chain uses TRBV6-4 with TRBJ2-3; TRBD2 aligns across 11 bases. Trimming removed 3 bases from V and 3 bases from J; junction bases left unmatched: 5. Germline V gives CDR1 MRHNA, CDR2 SNTAGT. This CDR3 comprises 16 residues. CDR3 protein: CASSELAGGATDTQYF. CDR3 sequence (DNA): TGTGCCAGCAGTGAATTAGCGGGGGGGGCAACAGATACGCAGTATTTT.

V usage is TRBV5-5 and J usage is TRBJ2-5; the match to TRBD1 covers 10 bases. Unmatched junction bases numbered 11, after V lost 4 bases and J lost 5 bases. The CDR3 contains 16 residues. Germline V gene sequence: CDR1 SGHKS, CDR2 YYEKEE (reference sequence). The CDR3, as DNA: TGTGCCAGCAGCCCCGGGGGACAGGGGCCCTTGGAGACCCAGTACTTC. This codes for CASSPGGQGPLETQYF.

The CDR3 spells CASRSGTEPNYGYTF. The CDR3 DNA reads TGTGCCAGCAGGTCCGGGACAGAACCTAACTATGGCTACACCTTC. The chain couples TRBV7-8 to TRBJ1-2; TRBD1 matches at 7 bases. This CDR3 is 15 amino acids long. CDR1 and CDR2 from the germline V gene are SGHVS and FQNEAQ. The J segment lost 0 bases and the V segment lost 6 bases, leaving 7 bases of the junction unmatched.

The rearrangement uses TRBV10-3 and TRBJ1-1; weak D call: TRBD1 (5 bases). Germline V gene lookup returns CDR1 ENHRY and CDR2 SYGVKD. V lost 7 bases, J lost 5 bases, and 11 bases lay in between. The CDR3 runs 12 residues. The CDR3, as DNA: TGTGCCATCACGGGGGGGGAAACTGAAGCTTTCTTT. Protein sequence: CAITGGETEAFF.

This clone was observed a few times. This sequence joins TRBV11-2 and TRBJ1-2, with D hard to call. The V end was cut by 5 bases, the J end by 3 bases, with 13 bases between. This CDR3 is 14 amino acids long. Germline V lookup: CDR1 SGHAT, CDR2 FQNNGV. The CDR3 region has the DNA TGTGCCAGCAGCCCCCATCAGAATTACTATGGCTACACCTTC. Residues: CASSPHQNYYGYTF.

The genes are TRBV7-2 and TRBJ1-3, with TRBD1 matching over 8 bases. From germline, CDR1 is SGHTA and CDR2 FQGNSA. V was clipped by 6 bases and J by 2 bases; unmatched bases: 3. CDR3 length: 14 residues. The CDR3 region is CASSPDRAGNTIYF. The CDR3, as DNA: TGTGCCAGCAGTCCGGACAGGGCTGGAAACACCATATATTTT.

The J gene is TRBJ1-1, the V gene TRBV11-2; 11 bases fit TRBD1. Germline V gene data show CDR1 as SGHAT and CDR2 as FQNNGV. CDR3 length equals 12 residues. The junction had 3 bases not matched to a gene; V was cut back by 4 bases and J by 11 bases. CDR3 nucleotides: TGTGCCAGCAGCTGGGACAGGGGGATCGCTTTCTTT. It specifies CASSWDRGIAFF.

The genes are TRBV19 and TRBJ1-4; D is possibly TRBD1 (6 bases). This CDR3 spans 15 amino acids. Trimming stripped 9 bases from V and 6 bases from J, with 20 bases between. Germline CDR1 is LNHDA and CDR2 is SQIVND (reference sequence). CDR3 region: CASGKYGGAYEKLFF. The CDR3 DNA reads as TGTGCCAGCGGCAAGTATGGGGGGGCCTATGAAAAACTGTTTTTT.

The chain combines TRBV19 with TRBJ2-7; 8 bases are a match to TRBD1. The germline V gene has CDR1 LNHDA and CDR2 SQIVND (reference sequence). This CDR3 contains 14 residues. V trimming: 5 bases; J trimming: 3 bases; junction bases outside the gene matches: 6. The DNA of the CDR3 is TGTGCCAGTAGTCTTTCCGACAGGGGCTACGAGCAGTACTTC. Translated: CASSLSDRGYEQYF.

The rearrangement uses TRBV7-9 and TRBJ2-3; TRBD2 matches 8 bases. The V gene end was trimmed by 8 bases and the J gene end by 6 bases; junction bases not matched to a gene: 10. This CDR3 region has 14 residues. CDR1 is SEHNR and CDR2 is FQNEAQ in the germline V gene (reference sequence). Here the CDR3 reads CASRPAGGGDTQYF. In DNA, the CDR3 is TGTGCCAGCCGTCCCGCGGGAGGTGGTGATACGCAGTATTTT.

The J gene is TRBJ2-5, the V gene TRBV4-3, with 10 positions matching TRBD1. The CDR3 length is 14 residues. The germline V gene encodes CDR1 LGHNA and CDR2 YSLEER. Losses at the gene ends were 6 bases for V and 5 bases for J; bases not matched to a gene: 6. The DNA of the CDR3 is TGCGCCAGCAGTCCCTGGGGACAGGGGGAGACCCAGTACTTC. It specifies CASSPWGQGETQYF.

This clone was observed a few times. The chain couples TRBV6-2 or TRBV6-3 to TRBJ2-2, with TRBD2 matching over 14 bases. Germline CDR1 MNHEY, CDR2 SVGEGT. CDR3 length: 18 amino acids. After removal of 2 bases from V and 0 bases from J, the junction contained 2 bases not matched to a gene. CDR3 DNA: TGTGCCAGCAGTTACGGGGGACTAGCGGGAGCGAACACCGGGGAGCTGTTTTTT. Its translation is CASSYGGLAGANTGELFF.

The chain recombines TRBV10-3 with TRBJ2-1; D ambiguous. V lost 3 bases, J lost 4 bases, and 4 bases lay in between. Germline assignment: CDR1 ENHRY and CDR2 SYGVKD. The CDR3 covers 12 residues. This chain's CDR3 is CAISDFYNEQFF. In DNA form, the CDR3 reads TGTGCCATCAGTGACTTTTACAATGAGCAGTTCTTC.

V and J are TRBV5-4 and TRBJ2-5; D possibly corresponds to TRBD1 (8 bases). The CDR3 totals 15 residues. CDR1 and CDR2 (germline): SGHNT, YYREEE (reference sequence). V was pared by 4 bases and J by 5 bases, with 18 bases between. The CDR3 is CASSTGGAYVETQYF. For the CDR3, the DNA is TGTGCCAGCAGCACAGGGGGGGCTTACGTTGAGACCCAGTACTTC.

This clone was observed a single time. The rearrangement joins TRBV27 to TRBJ2-7, with TRBD1 matching over 10 bases. The CDR3 is made up of 15 amino acids. V shed 4 bases and J 4 bases; nucleotides not matched to a gene: 7. The germline V gene has CDR1 MNHEY and CDR2 SMNVEV (reference sequence). The CDR3 spells CASSSDGTGEYEQYF. The CDR3 nucleotides are TGTGCCAGCAGTTCTGACGGGACAGGGGAGTACGAGCAGTACTTC.

V is TRBV5-4 and J is TRBJ1-2; D might be TRBD1 (6 bases). In germline, CDR1 is SGHNT, CDR2 YYREEE (reference sequence). The V gene lost 2 bases and the J gene lost 1 base, with 9 bases spanning the gap. This CDR3 has 14 amino acids. CDR3 bases: TGTGCCAGCAGCTTCGACAGGATTAACTATGGCTACACCTTC. Residues: CASSFDRINYGYTF.

The V and J genes are TRBV11-2 and TRBJ1-3, with D possibly TRBD1 on 6 matching bases. The CDR3 spans 15 residues. The germline CDR1 and CDR2 sequences are SGHAT and FQNNGV. The V gene lost 0 bases and the J gene lost 4 bases, with 10 bases spanning the gap. CDR3 protein: CASSLEGAHGNTIYF. The CDR3 DNA sequence: TGTGCCAGCAGCTTAGAGGGGGCCCACGGAAACACCATATATTTT.

The chain links TRBV5-1 to TRBJ1-3, with unresolved D. Germline V gives CDR1 SGHRS, CDR2 YFSETQ. The CDR3 sequence is 18 residues long. V lost 7 bases to trimming and J lost 0 bases, with 23 bases between them. The CDR3 nucleotides read TGCGCCAGCTACGCCCCGCCCTCCGGGGTAGGCTCTGGAAACACCATATATTTT. Translation gives CASYAPPSGVGSGNTIYF.

This chain's CDR3 is CASSLSGKLQPQHF. In nucleotides, the CDR3 is TGTGCCAGCAGTTTGTCAGGGAAGTTGCAGCCCCAGCATTTT. The V gene is TRBV27, the J gene TRBJ1-5, with D possibly matching TRBD1 (5 bases). V lost 3 bases and J lost 7, with 13 bases in between. Per the germline V gene, CDR1 is MNHEY and CDR2 is SMNVEV (reference sequence). This CDR3 spans 14 amino acids.

The chain combines TRBV12-5 with TRBJ2-4, with a tentative D call TRBD2 (5 bases). Trimming left V 7 bases short and J 5 bases short, with 15 bases between. Per the germline V gene, CDR1 is LGHNT and CDR2 is FRNRAP. CDR3 length: 14 residues. This CDR3 is CASALNLGENIQYF. The DNA of the CDR3 is TGTGCTAGTGCCCTAAATCTCGGGGAAAACATTCAGTACTTC.

J is TRBJ2-1 and V is TRBV4-1, with a weak D call TRBD1 (6 bases). V was cut by 1 base and J by 0 bases, with 10 bases left in between. Looked up from germline, CDR1 is MGHRA and CDR2 is YSYEKL. This CDR3 is 16 amino acids long. CDR3 sequence (DNA): TGCGCCAGCAGCCAAGTTAGGGGGAACTCCTACAATGAGCAGTTCTTC. Translating gives CASSQVRGNSYNEQFF.

Only a few counts were recorded for this clone. The CDR3 DNA reads TGTGCCAGCAGTCAGTATTACGAGCAGTACTTC. It translates to CASSQYYEQYF. This rearrangement joins TRBV6-2 or TRBV6-3 to TRBJ2-7; D uncertain. V was shortened by 5 bases and J by 4 bases, with 6 bases between the two germline ends. Germline values: CDR1 MNHEY, CDR2 SVGEGT. The CDR3 is 11 residues long.

The chain recombines TRBV7-3 with TRBJ1-1, with 7 bases fitting TRBD1. The CDR3 extends over 14 amino acids. Germline CDR1 is SGHTA and CDR2 is FQGTGA. Trimming cost V 5 bases and J 4 bases; bases outside gene matches: 7. This CDR3 reads CASSLTGYSTEAFF. CDR3 sequence (DNA): TGTGCCAGCAGCCTGACAGGGTATAGCACTGAAGCTTTCTTT.

The chain carries TRBV10-2 and TRBJ1-2, with D uncertain. The V end was cut by 7 bases, the J end by 6 bases, with 18 bases between. Germline V gene sequence: CDR1 WSHSY, CDR2 SAAADI. The CDR3 length is 14 residues. The CDR3 DNA is TGCGCCAGCACCGAGGGAGGGAAGGCCGATGGCTACACCTTC. Its protein is CASTEGGKADGYTF.

V gene TRBV7-6 combines with J gene TRBJ2-1, with 10 positions matching TRBD2. The length of the CDR3 is 18 residues. Germline V gene lookup returns CDR1 SGHVS and CDR2 FNYEAQ. The ends lost 5 bases at V and 0 bases at J; junction bases unmatched: 10. CDR3 sequence: CASSPGLAVTYSYNEQFF. The CDR3 nucleotides are TGTGCCAGCAGCCCCGGACTAGCGGTTACATACTCCTACAATGAGCAGTTCTTC.